The clone carrying this T cell receptor beta chain was found many times. This sample is part of a study of identical twins. A single record per CDR3 protein comes from TCRdb applying MiXCR to the 5' RACE reads. The sample has hundreds of thousands of distinct CDR3 sequences; around 6% are singletons. Trimming removed 5 bases from V and 8 bases from J, with 16 bases in between. The CDR3 is 14 residues long. CDR1 and CDR2 (germline): MNHEY, SMNVEV (reference sequence). The sequenced material came from naive T cells sorted from blood. The sequence was obtained from a man younger than 35 in good health. The chain has TRBV27 and TRBJ2-1; the D gene is possibly TRBD2 (5 bases). DNA of the CDR3: TGTGCCAGCAGTCTCACGGGAAGTACCCATGAGCAGTTCTTC. It encodes CASSLTGSTHEQFF.